These T cell receptor beta chains were read from a single sample in a study of shared clonotypes between healthy human individuals. Sequencing was performed with immunoSEQ multiplex PCR; in TCRdb, only in-frame clones are kept and a portion is missing. The sample consists of about 2.3 million clones, less than 95% of them appearing once. Input material: naive CD4+ T cells from PBMCs. The source of these receptors is a man between 18 and 29 years old in good health. Some clones in this sample may be carry-over from other donors' samples. The CDR3 runs from the conserved cysteine through the conserved F or W. The D gene is left open where the match is weak. Size is stated for part of the rows, as once, few or many counts, or as a class when the clone is expanded.

abundance	v_gene	j_gene	d_gene	CDR3aa	CDR3nt
once	TRBV6-6	TRBJ2-7	.	CASSYSIEYEQYF	TGTGCCAGCAGTTACTCGATTGAGTACGAGCAGTACTTC
few	TRBV7-2	TRBJ2-5	.	CASSLDYQETQYF	TGTGCCAGCAGCTTAGACTACCAAGAGACCCAGTACTTC
.	TRBV5-4	TRBJ2-4	TRBD1	CASSSDRGGNIQYF	TGTGCCAGCAGCTCGGACAGGGGAGGAAACATTCAGTACTTC
.	TRBV28	TRBJ2-3	TRBD1	CASIFGRGTDTQYF	TGTGCCAGCATCTTTGGCAGGGGGACAGATACGCAGTATTTT
.	TRBV18	TRBJ2-2	TRBD1	CASSPPGQGNTGELFF	TGTGCCAGCTCACCACCGGGACAGGGGAACACCGGGGAGCTGTTTTTT
.	TRBV6-5	TRBJ1-2	TRBD1	CASSYSTGNYGYTF	TGTGCCAGCAGTTACTCGACAGGGAACTATGGCTACACCTTC
.	TRBV5-1	TRBJ2-1	.	CASSRDTSGQFF	TGCGCCAGCAGCCGAGATACCTCGGGGCAGTTCTTC
.	TRBV10-2	TRBJ2-1	.	CASSGSGRYNEQFF	TGCGCCAGCAGTGGCAGCGGGCGGTACAATGAGCAGTTCTTC
.	TRBV7-2	TRBJ1-2	.	CASSPRQGLSHGYTF	TGTGCCAGCAGCCCCAGGCAGGGGCTTAGCCATGGCTACACCTTC
once	TRBV5-1	TRBJ1-4	.	CASSFGPGQIGEKLFF	TGCGCCAGCAGCTTTGGCCCTGGGCAGATAGGGGAAAAACTGTTTTTT
.	TRBV27	TRBJ2-7	.	CASSLLSGPGGKSYEQYF	TGTGCCAGCAGTTTATTGTCGGGTCCCGGAGGGAAATCCTACGAGCAGTACTTC
.	TRBV30	TRBJ2-7	.	CAWRTRRLYEQYF	TGTGCCTGGAGGACAAGACGGCTATACGAGCAGTACTTC
.	TRBV7-9	TRBJ2-7	.	CASSYDGQPYEQYF	TGTGCCAGCAGCTATGATGGGCAGCCCTACGAGCAGTACTTC
.	TRBV5-1	TRBJ1-1	TRBD1	CASSLDPVGQGSTEAFF	TGCGCCAGCAGCTTGGACCCCGTCGGACAGGGTAGCACTGAAGCTTTCTTT
.	TRBV5-1	TRBJ2-2	.	CASSFPDTSNTGELFF	TGCGCCAGCAGCTTCCCAGACACATCGAACACCGGGGAGCTGTTTTTT
.	TRBV28	TRBJ2-7	.	CASSSPGAPAHEQYF	TGTGCCAGCAGTTCCCCCGGGGCCCCCGCCCACGAGCAGTACTTC
.	TRBV9	TRBJ1-2	.	CASSPIGTLSPYGYTF	TGTGCCAGCAGCCCGATCGGGACACTTTCCCCCTATGGCTACACCTTC
.	TRBV9	TRBJ1-3	.	CASSVALPGNTIYF	TGTGCCAGCAGCGTAGCCCTTCCCGGAAACACCATATATTTT
.	TRBV30	TRBJ1-3	TRBD1	CAWGYRGQRYGNTIYF	TGTGCCTGGGGTTACAGGGGGCAGAGATATGGAAACACCATATATTTT
.	TRBV6-6	TRBJ1-4	.	CASSYEGLGNEKLFF	TGTGCCAGCAGTTACGAAGGGTTGGGAAATGAAAAACTGTTTTTT
.	TRBV25-1	TRBJ1-2	.	CASSEFYGYTF	TGTGCCAGCAGTGAATTTTATGGCTACACCTTC
once	TRBV10-2	TRBJ1-3	.	CASSEQSSGNTIYF	TGCGCCAGCAGTGAGCAGTCCTCTGGAAACACCATATATTTT
.	TRBV9	TRBJ2-1	.	CASSPRGSGSYNEQFF	TGTGCCAGCAGCCCCAGGGGTAGCGGCTCCTACAATGAGCAGTTCTTC
.	TRBV15	TRBJ2-5	TRBD1	CATSRATGGGETQYF	TGTGCCACCAGCAGAGCCACAGGGGGCGGAGAGACCCAGTACTTC
.	TRBV18	TRBJ2-5	.	CASSPPGAKTQYF	TGTGCCAGCTCACCCCCAGGGGCGAAGACCCAGTACTTC
.	TRBV10-2	TRBJ1-3	.	CASSEWTAHGNTIYF	TGCGCCAGCAGTGAGTGGACAGCCCATGGAAACACCATATATTTT
.	TRBV20-1	TRBJ1-2	.	CSDDRLYGYTF	TGCAGTGACGACCGTCTCTATGGCTACACCTTC
.	TRBV19	TRBJ1-3	.	CASSISRGFYSGNTIYF	TGTGCCAGTAGCATTTCGCGGGGCTTTTACTCTGGAAACACCATATATTTT
.	TRBV9	TRBJ2-7	TRBD1	CASSPPPGTGVREQYF	TGTGCCAGCAGCCCGCCCCCCGGGACAGGGGTAAGAGAGCAGTACTTC
.	TRBV5-1	TRBJ2-1	TRBD1	CASSATGTGDYNEQFF	TGCGCCAGCAGCGCGACCGGGACAGGCGACTACAATGAGCAGTTCTTC
.	TRBV18	TRBJ2-3	TRBD2	CASSPGTSGSTDTQYF	TGTGCCAGCTCACCCGGGACTAGCGGGAGTACAGATACGCAGTATTTT
.	TRBV2	TRBJ2-7	TRBD2	CASTELAGPHEQYF	TGTGCCAGCACTGAGCTAGCGGGACCCCACGAGCAGTACTTC
.	TRBV6-6	TRBJ1-4	TRBD1	CASSWDRFNEKLFF	TGTGCCAGCAGCTGGGACAGGTTTAATGAAAAACTGTTTTTT
.	TRBV30	TRBJ2-5	.	CAWSVKSAETQYF	TGTGCCTGGAGTGTAAAGAGTGCGGAGACCCAGTACTTC
once	TRBV11-2	TRBJ2-5	.	CASSQLQKDWEVETQYF	TGTGCCAGCAGCCAGCTCCAAAAGGACTGGGAGGTGGAGACCCAGTACTTC
.	TRBV28	TRBJ1-1	.	CASSSPGLPEAFF	TGTGCCAGCAGTTCCCCGGGGCTACCTGAAGCTTTCTTT
.	TRBV7-9	TRBJ2-2	.	CASSLGRGSGPGELFF	TGTGCCAGCAGCTTAGGTCGGGGATCGGGCCCGGGGGAGCTGTTTTTT
.	TRBV13	TRBJ2-7	.	CASSWGAGRSYEQYF	TGTGCCAGCAGCTGGGGGGCAGGGCGATCCTACGAGCAGTACTTC
.	TRBV5-8	TRBJ2-3	TRBD2	CASSLDLAGADTQYF	TGTGCCAGCAGCTTGGATCTAGCGGGAGCAGATACGCAGTATTTT
.	TRBV5-1	TRBJ2-7	TRBD1	CASSLPGQGVLPQYF	TGCGCCAGCAGCTTACCGGGACAGGGGGTGCTCCCGCAGTACTTC
.	TRBV29-1	TRBJ1-1	.	CSVVKTLNTEAFF	TGCAGCGTTGTCAAAACATTGAACACTGAAGCTTTCTTT